This TCR beta chain was obtained from a study of shared clonotypes between healthy human individuals. The study's findings and limits: Despite large depth, sorted-subset datasets appeared incompletely sequenced. Sample collection involved blood only; tissue repertoires are likely different.

Turning to this clone: The antigen is unknown.

Profiled with immunoSEQ multiplex PCR; TCRdb holds only in-frame clones, not every one. The sample records a few million clones, around nine tenths being singletons. The specimen sequenced was naive CD4+ T cells sorted from blood. Subset described: CD45RA+ positively selected. The sequence came from a man between 18 and 35 years old in good health.

The CDR3 DNA follows: TGTGCCAGCAGCTTAGGGGACAGCTATAATTCACCCCTCCACTTT. This gives the protein CASSLGDSYNSPLHF. The genes are TRBV7-9 and TRBJ1-6; 7 nucleotides line up with TRBD1. The V gene's germline CDR1 is SEHNR and CDR2 FQNEAQ (reference sequence). The CDR3 sequence is 15 residues long. With 1 base clipped from V and 3 bases from J, the junction kept 0 bases outside the gene matches.